This entry features one T cell receptor beta chain sequence. Its matching antigen is unknown. A much larger clone is a single base away; this may be a read error. CDR1 is MRHNA and CDR2 is SNTAGT in the germline V gene. CDR3 size: 15 residues. V gave up 0 bases and J gave up 10 bases, with 16 bases separating them. RNA was extracted from whole blood without cell sorting, alongside germline DNA. The sample is drawn from a study of tumor-infiltrating lymphocytes in primary liver carcinoma. Study-level information: Each participant had primary liver carcinoma, and surgical resection was the treatment. Sample counts of productive TCRbeta reads spanned roughly 3.65 to 7.13 million; these counts were similar across tissue types.

Study conclusions and caveats: It was tumor-adjacent and tumor-blood pairs that overlapped less than tumor region pairs did. There was no comparison of CD4+ and CD8+ repertoires, as samples were bulk unsorted.

Total RNA amounting to roughly 480 ng was the source from which TCR beta cDNA was made with a constant-region primer. Three nested multiplex PCR rounds, a slightly modified ARM-PCR, produced the libraries for TCR beta. Amplification in the first two PCR rounds was performed using TRBV1-TRBV30 forward primers and a C-beta reverse primer for 10 cycles each. Each CDR3 protein gets one entry after TCRdb re-called the multiplex PCR reads with MiXCR. The table shows 300,000 to 350,000 distinct CDR3 sequences, with approximately 54% occurring only once. The TCR was taken from a woman aged 25-40 years with primary liver carcinoma and hepatitis B virus infection. J is TRBJ2-1 and V is TRBV6-4, with D possibly being TRBD2 (7 bases). Sequencing input: peripheral blood. CDR3 nucleotides: TGTGCCAGCAGTGACTCGTCGGGGGGCAAGGGGGAGCAGTTCTTC. Amino acids: CASSDSSGGKGEQFF.